This is a list of T cell receptor beta chains from one sample in a study of tumor and adjacent non-tumor tissue in lung cancer. MiXCR, run by TCRdb on the multiplex PCR reads, gives a single entry per CDR3 protein. The sample lists about 86,000 distinct CDR3 sequences; around three quarters were seen once. The sample comprised distant non-tumor lung tissue. Receptors originate from a woman between 50 and 59 years old with non-small cell lung cancer. The CDR3 runs from the conserved cysteine through the conserved F or W.

TRBJ1-2 TRBV29-1 CSVEEDLDSNGYAF
TRBJ2-7 TRBV6-1 CASNESTSGYEQYF
TRBJ2-1 TRBV30 CPWRLSLTINVQFF
TRBJ2-3 TRBV20-1 CSAQDPGRGTDTHYF
TRBJ2-7 TRBV4-2 CANSHVVGAAPYEQYF
TRBJ2-7 TRBV6-2/TRBV6-3 CASSYWDKQYF
TRBJ2-6 TRBV10-1 CASSYGDHCSGANVLTF
TRBJ2-3 TRBV6-5 CTSSPPRPGAADTQYF
TRBJ2-6 TRBV6-5 CASSYSSDNYGANVLTF
TRBJ2-1 TRBV11-2 CASSIEAGQGMNEQFF
TRBJ1-5 TRBV20-1 CSAERTGSRNQPQHF
TRBJ2-3 TRBV11-2 CAIGLGSEDTQYF
TRBJ2-2 TRBV24-1 CATSDFRSAGRNTGELFF
TRBJ2-3 TRBV28 CASNTDRVTDMQYF
TRBJ2-1 TRBV14 CASSQERLAGRHFF
TRBJ2-1 TRBV30 CAGGGAGYVNEQFF
TRBJ2-2 TRBV5-5 CASSLMRRNTGDLFF
TRBJ1-1 TRBV10-1 CASNPDRCAEAFF
TRBJ1-5 TRBV20-1 CSAKTLGDPYQPQHF
TRBJ1-1 TRBV6-1 CTSPGRDRGTEAFF
TRBJ2-7 TRBV6-5 CTSSKSGPLGGHEQYF
TRBJ1-2 TRBV29-1 CSAERHHSQYGYTF
TRBJ2-7 TRBV4-2 CARSHAVEAVPYEQYF
TRBJ2-1 TRBV5-8 CASSAMRGGERYEQFF